This TCR beta chain was documented in a study of blood T cell repertoires in COVID-19. Study as a whole: Researchers got acute and convalescent COVID-19 samples from the United States, Italy and Spain.

This clone was seen only a few times. Membership in each cohort depended on participant-reported clinical history. V dropped 5 bases and J dropped 5 bases, with 15 bases sitting between them. Per the germline V gene, CDR1 is GTSNPN and CDR2 is SVGIG (reference sequence). This CDR3 is 14 amino acids long. Clones were read by immunoSEQ multiplex PCR, and TCRdb kept only the in-frame ones, dropping some. In the table there are roughly 330,000 clones, about 87% of which are singletons. The V and J genes are TRBV30 and TRBJ2-2; D uncertain. Specimen: PBMCs or T cells enriched from blood (not recorded which). This clonotype originated in a man aged 25 to 40 who had recovered from COVID-19. CDR3 nucleotides: TGTGCCTGGGAAGGAACACAGATTACCGGGGAGCTGTTTTTT. Its protein product is CAWEGTQITGELFF.